The 21 T cell receptor beta chains below were found in one sample sequenced in a study of T cell repertoires in cytomegalovirus infection. TCRdb re-analysed the reads in MiXCR, keeping a single row per CDR3 protein. Of approximately 500,000 distinct CDR3 sequences in the sample, about 11% were seen once. What was sequenced was PBMCs. The receptors here all came from a human donor in good health (CMV status not recorded). Some clones in this sample may be carry-over from other donors' samples.

The chain couples TRBV18 to TRBJ2-7; D may be TRBD1 (6 bases). V lost 3 bases, J lost 7 bases, and 19 bases lay in between. Germline V gene data show CDR1 as KGHSH and CDR2 as LQKENI. The CDR3 totals 15 residues. The CDR3 coding sequence is TGTGCCAGCTCACCCGGGCCGGCAGGGGTTCGGGAGCAGTACTTC. This encodes CASSPGPAGVREQYF.

Many counts were recorded for this clonotype. The V gene is TRBV19, the J gene TRBJ2-1; D possibly uses TRBD1 or TRBD2 (5 bases each). The CDR3 is made up of 14 amino acids. Per germline, CDR1 LNHDA and CDR2 SQIVND (reference sequence). Trimming took off 7 bases at V and 6 bases at J, with 16 bases between the two ends. CDR3 sequence: CASTAGRGFNEQFF. The CDR3 region has the DNA TGTGCCAGTACCGCGGGTAGGGGCTTCAATGAGCAGTTCTTC.

This clonotype was recorded many times. DNA for the CDR3: TGTGCCAGCAGCCCCCTAGACACCTTCTCTGGAAACACCATATATTTT. Amino acids: CASSPLDTFSGNTIYF. The rearrangement uses TRBV7-9 and TRBJ1-3; D is unclear. V lost 5 bases, J lost 0 bases, and 14 bases lay in between. Germline lookup yields CDR1 SEHNR and CDR2 FQNEAQ (reference sequence). The CDR3 length is 16 residues.

This clonotype was counted only a few times. The rearrangement joins TRBV2 to TRBJ2-1; 8 nucleotides line up with TRBD1. The length of the CDR3 is 13 residues. Germline CDR1 reads SNHLY; CDR2 reads FYNNEI. Losses at the gene ends were 6 bases for V and 7 bases for J; bases not matched to a gene: 5. The CDR3 DNA sequence: TGTGCCAGCAGCGGGGGACAGGCGAATGAGCAGTTCTTC. Translation: CASSGGQANEQFF.

This clonotype was picked up a small number of times. The rearrangement uses TRBV27 and TRBJ2-1; D perhaps matches TRBD1 (6 bases). Deletions cut 6 bases from V and 0 bases from J, with 15 bases between. This CDR3 contains 16 residues. From germline, CDR1 is MNHEY and CDR2 SMNVEV (reference sequence). For the CDR3, the DNA is TGTGCCAGCAGCCACCTAAGGGGGAGCTCCTACAATGAGCAGTTCTTC. Translating gives CASSHLRGSSYNEQFF.

This clonotype was seen a handful of times. V is TRBV11-1 and J is TRBJ2-1; 9 bases line up with TRBD1. This CDR3 has 13 residues. Trimming at V came to 5 bases and at J to 10 bases, leaving 6 bases not matched to a gene. CDR1 and CDR2 from the germline V gene are SGHAT and FQDESV (reference sequence). CDR3 sequence (DNA): TGTGCCAGCAGCACCGACAGGGGGGACGAGCAGTTCTTC. Translation: CASSTDRGDEQFF.

This clonotype was found many times. This rearrangement joins TRBV12-3 or TRBV12-4 to TRBJ2-2; 10 nucleotides line up with TRBD2. V trimming: 5 bases; J trimming: 5 bases; junction bases outside the gene matches: 14. The CDR3 is 18 residues long. CDR3 region: CASSPRSGGFLGTGELFF. The CDR3 nucleotides read TGTGCCAGCAGTCCCCGTAGCGGGGGGTTTCTCGGTACCGGGGAGCTGTTTTTT.

The chain links TRBV20-1 to TRBJ1-1; possible D gene TRBD1, 6 bases. The CDR3 has 14 residues. Germline CDR1 DFQATT, CDR2 SNEGSKA (reference sequence). Trimming stripped 1 base from V and 7 bases from J, with 16 bases between. The CDR3 region has the DNA TGCAGTGCTAGAGGGGGGGGGGGGCTGAATGAAGCTTTCTTT. This translates into CSARGGGGLNEAFF.

This clonotype was observed at least ten times. The chain uses TRBV12-3 or TRBV12-4 and TRBJ2-7; D is unclear. CDR3 length equals 11 residues. V was cut by 2 bases and J by 6 bases, with 5 bases left in between. The CDR3 region is CASSLKGEQYF. In DNA form, the CDR3 reads TGTGCCAGCAGTTTAAAGGGCGAGCAGTACTTC.

The chain uses TRBV4-1 and TRBJ2-3; D is unclear. The length of the CDR3 is 15 residues. V was cut by 0 bases and J by 0 bases, with 7 bases left in between. Per germline, CDR1 MGHRA and CDR2 YSYEKL. The chain's CDR3 is CASSQDQASTDTQYF. The CDR3 DNA sequence: TGCGCCAGCAGCCAAGATCAGGCGAGCACAGATACGCAGTATTTT.

The chain uses TRBV15 and TRBJ1-3; D not resolved. The CDR3 totals 12 residues. Germline CDR1 LNHNV, CDR2 YYDKDF (reference sequence). Trimming shortened V by 0 bases and J by 6 bases, and 3 bases separated the two germline ends. CDR3 bases: TGTGCCACCAGCAGAGATCAAAACACCATATATTTT. This codes for CATSRDQNTIYF.

Ten or more counts support this clonotype. V usage is TRBV4-1 and J usage is TRBJ2-7, with D possibly matching TRBD1 (5 bases). Germline values: CDR1 MGHRA, CDR2 YSYEKL. The CDR3 has 16 amino acids. Trimming took off 1 base at V and 2 bases at J, with 15 bases between the two ends. CDR3 in amino acids: CASSQGQGRVTYEQYF. The CDR3 DNA reads as TGCGCCAGCAGCCAAGGTCAGGGAAGAGTGACCTACGAGCAGTACTTC.

Regarding this clonotype: The junction and the germline gene differ at one end; a read error may be behind it. The chain employs TRBV28 and TRBJ1-1, with D tentatively TRBD1 (5 bases). The CDR3 totals 13 residues. Germline CDR1 reads MDHEN; CDR2 reads SYDVKM. The CDR3 bases are TGTGCCAGCGGTTTGGGGGGGATCACTGAAGCTTTCTTT. It translates to CASGLGGITEAFF.

In its sample, this clonotype was seen a few times. This chain connects TRBV9 to TRBJ1-3; D remains ambiguous. This CDR3 spans 15 amino acids. Trimming removed 0 bases from V and 2 bases from J, with 9 bases in between. In germline, CDR1 is SGDLS, CDR2 YYNGEE. CDR3 loop: CASSVALATGNTIYF. CDR3 nucleotides: TGTGCCAGCAGCGTAGCTCTGGCAACTGGAAACACCATATATTTT.

This clonotype was found many times. This chain joins TRBV12-3 or TRBV12-4 and TRBJ1-2; D unresolved. The CDR3 is 13 residues long. V was shortened by 9 bases and J by 4 bases, with 15 bases between the two germline ends. The CDR3 spells CASNLGPAYGYTF. For the CDR3, the DNA is TGTGCCAGTAACTTAGGGCCAGCCTATGGCTACACCTTC.

The chain carries TRBV5-1 and TRBJ2-5; TRBD2 matches at 10 bases. With V trimmed by 4 bases and J by 0 bases, 9 bases remained unmatched. Germline loops: CDR1 SGHRS, CDR2 YFSETQ. CDR3 length equals 17 residues. CDR3 in DNA: TGCGCCAGCAGCGCGGGACTAGCGATATCGTACCAAGAGACCCAGTACTTC. Translated: CASSAGLAISYQETQYF.

In this sample, this clonotype turned up many times. V and J are TRBV6-2 or TRBV6-3 and TRBJ2-2, with D possibly matching TRBD1 (5 bases). Trimming removed 2 bases from V and 2 bases from J, with 24 bases in between. The CDR3 consists of 20 residues. Germline values: CDR1 MNHEY, CDR2 SVGEGT. CDR3: CASSYHLGHGARLNTGELFF. The CDR3 DNA is TGTGCCAGCAGTTACCATCTCGGACACGGCGCCAGGTTAAACACCGGGGAGCTGTTTTTT.

In nucleotides, the CDR3 is TGTGCCAGCTGGCAGGGCGGGGGGAAGACCCAGTACTTC. Translated, it gives CASWQGGGKTQYF. V gene TRBV12-3 or TRBV12-4 combines with J gene TRBJ2-5; 8 nucleotides align to TRBD2. V was pared by 8 bases and J by 6 bases, with 8 bases of the junction left unmatched. The CDR3 has 13 residues.

This clonotype has just a few counts. The V call is TRBV19, the J call TRBJ2-1, with TRBD1 matching 7 bases. The length of the CDR3 is 15 residues. Germline V gives CDR1 LNHDA, CDR2 SQIVND (reference sequence). The ends lost 6 bases at V and 0 bases at J; junction bases unmatched: 5. The DNA for the CDR3 is TGTGCCAGTAGGTTGGACAGGAGCTCCTACAATGAGCAGTTCTTC. Translating it yields CASRLDRSSYNEQFF. Based on the CDR3 plus reference TRBV19 and TRBJ2-1, the full variable domain is DGGITQSPKYLFRKEGQNVTLSCEQNLNHDAMYWYRQDPGQGLRLIYYSQIVNDFQKGDIAEGYSVSREKKESFPLTVTSAQKNPTAFYLCASRLDRSSYNEQFFGPGTRLTVL.

V is TRBV30 and J is TRBJ1-4, with a weak D call TRBD1 (6 bases). There are 15 residues in the CDR3. Germline V gene data show CDR1 as GTSNPN and CDR2 as SVGIG (reference sequence). V gave up 2 bases and J gave up 0 bases, with 10 bases separating them. CDR3 nucleotide sequence: TGTGCCTGGAGTCCCCGGGGGCCAACTAATGAAAAACTGTTTTTT. Protein: CAWSPRGPTNEKLFF.

This clonotype was observed many times. CDR3 nucleotides: TGTGCCAGCAGCCAGACAGGGGGTAGGAGTCAGCCCCAGCATTTT. Amino acids: CASSQTGGRSQPQHF. V gene TRBV12-3 or TRBV12-4 combines with J gene TRBJ1-5, with 9 bases fitting TRBD1. The CDR3 length is 15 residues. V was pared by 6 bases and J by 6 bases, with 9 bases of the junction left unmatched.